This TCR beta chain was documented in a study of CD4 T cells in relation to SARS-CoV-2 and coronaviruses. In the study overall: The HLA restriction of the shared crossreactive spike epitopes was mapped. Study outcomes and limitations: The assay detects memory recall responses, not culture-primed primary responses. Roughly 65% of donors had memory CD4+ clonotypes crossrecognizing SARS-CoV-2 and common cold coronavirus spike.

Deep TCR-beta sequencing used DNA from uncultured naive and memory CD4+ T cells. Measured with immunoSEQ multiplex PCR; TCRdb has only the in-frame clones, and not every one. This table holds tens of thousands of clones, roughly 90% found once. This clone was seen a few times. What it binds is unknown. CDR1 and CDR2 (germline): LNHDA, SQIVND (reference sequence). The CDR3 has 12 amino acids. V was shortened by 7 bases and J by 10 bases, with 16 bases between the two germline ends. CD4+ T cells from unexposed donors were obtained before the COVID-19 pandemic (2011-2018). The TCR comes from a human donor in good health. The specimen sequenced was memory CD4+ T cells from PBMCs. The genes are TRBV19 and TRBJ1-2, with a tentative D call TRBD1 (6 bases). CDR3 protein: CASTQGAISYTF. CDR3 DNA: TGTGCCAGTACACAGGGTGCGATCTCCTACACCTTC. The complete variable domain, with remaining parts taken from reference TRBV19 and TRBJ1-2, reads DGGITQSPKYLFRKEGQNVTLSCEQNLNHDAMYWYRQDPGQGLRLIYYSQIVNDFQKGDIAEGYSVSREKKESFPLTVTSAQKNPTAFYLCASTQGAISYTFGSGTRLTVV.